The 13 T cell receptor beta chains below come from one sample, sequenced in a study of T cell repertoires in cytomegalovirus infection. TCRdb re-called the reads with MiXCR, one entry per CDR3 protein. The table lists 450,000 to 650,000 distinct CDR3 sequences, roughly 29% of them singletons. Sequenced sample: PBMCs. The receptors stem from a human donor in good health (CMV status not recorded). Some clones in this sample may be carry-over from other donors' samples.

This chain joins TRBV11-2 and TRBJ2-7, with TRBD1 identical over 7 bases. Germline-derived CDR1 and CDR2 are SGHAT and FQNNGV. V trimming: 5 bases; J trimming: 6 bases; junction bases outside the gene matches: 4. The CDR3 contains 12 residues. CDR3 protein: CASSRGGAEQYV. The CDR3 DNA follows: TGTGCCAGCAGCCGAGGGGGCGCCGAGCAGTACGTC.

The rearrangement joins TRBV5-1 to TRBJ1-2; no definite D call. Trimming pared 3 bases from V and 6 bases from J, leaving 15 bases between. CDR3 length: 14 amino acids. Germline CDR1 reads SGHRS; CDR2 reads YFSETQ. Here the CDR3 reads CASSWGLALDGYTF. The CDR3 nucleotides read TGCGCCAGCAGCTGGGGTCTGGCGCTTGATGGCTACACCTTC.

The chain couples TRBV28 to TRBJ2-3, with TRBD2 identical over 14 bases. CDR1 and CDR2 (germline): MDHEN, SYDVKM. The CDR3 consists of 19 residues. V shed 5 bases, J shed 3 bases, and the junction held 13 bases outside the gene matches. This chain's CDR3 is CASSRRRGLAGAMTDTQYF. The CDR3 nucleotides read TGTGCCAGCAGTCGGAGGCGGGGACTAGCGGGAGCTATGACAGATACGCAGTATTTT.

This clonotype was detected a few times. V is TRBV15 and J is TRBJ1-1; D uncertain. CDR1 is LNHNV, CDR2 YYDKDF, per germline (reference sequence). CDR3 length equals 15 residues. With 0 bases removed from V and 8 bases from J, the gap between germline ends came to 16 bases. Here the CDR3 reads CATSRDLREQSEAFF. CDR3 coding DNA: TGTGCCACCAGCAGAGATCTACGGGAACAGTCAGAAGCTTTCTTT.

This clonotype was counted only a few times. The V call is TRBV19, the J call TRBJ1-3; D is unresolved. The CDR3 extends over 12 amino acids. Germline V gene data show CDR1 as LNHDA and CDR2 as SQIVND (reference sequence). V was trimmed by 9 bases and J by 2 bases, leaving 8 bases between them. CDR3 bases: TGTGCCAGCGAGTCCCCTGGAAACACCATATATTTT. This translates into CASESPGNTIYF.

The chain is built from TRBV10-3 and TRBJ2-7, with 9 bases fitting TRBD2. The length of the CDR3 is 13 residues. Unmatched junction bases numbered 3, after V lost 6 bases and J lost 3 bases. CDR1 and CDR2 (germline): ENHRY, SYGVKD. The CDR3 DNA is TGTGCCATCAGGACGACTAGCGGCTACGAGCAGTACTTC. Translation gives CAIRTTSGYEQYF.

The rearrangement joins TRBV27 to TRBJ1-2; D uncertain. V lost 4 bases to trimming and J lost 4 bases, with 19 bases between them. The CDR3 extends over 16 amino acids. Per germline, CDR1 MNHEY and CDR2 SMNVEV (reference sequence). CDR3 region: CASSSGPPPSLYGYTF. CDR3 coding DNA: TGTGCCAGCAGTTCTGGACCGCCTCCAAGCCTCTATGGCTACACCTTC.

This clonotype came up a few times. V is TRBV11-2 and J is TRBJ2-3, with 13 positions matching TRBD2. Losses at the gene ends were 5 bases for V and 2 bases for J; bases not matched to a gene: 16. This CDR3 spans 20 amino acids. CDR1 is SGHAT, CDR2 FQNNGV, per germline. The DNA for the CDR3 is TGTGCCAGCAGCCCTCGTCGACTAGCGGGAGGCCTGCTACACACAGATACGCAGTATTTT. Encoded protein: CASSPRRLAGGLLHTDTQYF. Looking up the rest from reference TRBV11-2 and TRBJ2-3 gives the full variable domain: EAGVAQSPRYKIIEKRQSVAFWCNPISGHATLYWYQQILGQGPKLLIQFQNNGVVDDSQLPKDRFSAERLKGVDSTLKIQPAKLEDSAVYLCASSPRRLAGGLLHTDTQYFGPGTRLTVL.

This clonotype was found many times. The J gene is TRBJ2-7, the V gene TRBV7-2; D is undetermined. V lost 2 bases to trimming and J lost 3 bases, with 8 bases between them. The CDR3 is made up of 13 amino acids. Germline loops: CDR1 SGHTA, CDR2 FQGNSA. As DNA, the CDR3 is TGTGCCAGCAGCTTAAGTGGCGGCTACGAGCAGTACTTC. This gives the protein CASSLSGGYEQYF.

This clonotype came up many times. The CDR3 sequence is CASSFGTRWEAFF. The CDR3 nucleotides are TGTGCCAGCAGCTTTGGGACCAGATGGGAAGCTTTCTTT. The V and J genes are TRBV7-2 and TRBJ1-1, with D possibly matching TRBD1 (5 bases). This CDR3 is built from 13 residues. Germline assignment: CDR1 SGHTA and CDR2 FQGNSA. The V end lost 3 bases, the J end lost 8 bases, and 13 bases lay between the germline ends.

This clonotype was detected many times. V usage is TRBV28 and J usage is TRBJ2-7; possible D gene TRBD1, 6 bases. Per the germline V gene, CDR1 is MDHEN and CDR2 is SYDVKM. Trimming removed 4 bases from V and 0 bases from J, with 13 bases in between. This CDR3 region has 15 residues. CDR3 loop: CASSSRTASSYEQYF. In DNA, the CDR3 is TGTGCCAGCAGTTCCCGGACAGCGAGCTCCTACGAGCAGTACTTC.

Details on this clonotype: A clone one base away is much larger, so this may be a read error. CDR3 amino acids: CASSLGGWDEHFF. The CDR3 nucleotides are TGTGCCAGCAGCCTCGGGGGTTGGGATGAGCACTTCTTC. The rearrangement uses TRBV12-3 or TRBV12-4 and TRBJ2-1; D perhaps matches TRBD2 (6 bases). This CDR3 spans 13 amino acids.

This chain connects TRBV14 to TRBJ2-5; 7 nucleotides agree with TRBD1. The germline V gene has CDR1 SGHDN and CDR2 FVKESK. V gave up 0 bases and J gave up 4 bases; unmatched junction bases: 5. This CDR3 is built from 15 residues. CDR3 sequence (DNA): TGTGCCAGCAGCCAAGATGGGACAGCCAGAGAGACCCAGTACTTC. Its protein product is CASSQDGTARETQYF.